The present T cell receptor beta chain was sequenced within a study of early T cells in non-severe SARS-CoV-2 infection. In TCRdb, the 5' RACE reads were re-called with MiXCR into one record per CDR3 protein. The sample consists of under 85,000 distinct CDR3 sequences, approximately 15% of them appearing once. The CDR3 consists of 12 residues. From germline, CDR1 is SGHDN and CDR2 FVKESK. V lost 1 base to trimming and J lost 5 bases, with 5 bases between them. This TCR came from an adult who was a healthcare worker with PCR-confirmed SARS-CoV-2 infection or an uninfected control (not recorded which). This chain links TRBV14 with TRBJ1-1, with D possibly TRBD1 on 5 matching bases. Here the sequenced sample was whole blood, taken at baseline. For the CDR3, the DNA is TGTGCCAGCAGCCAAGGGACAACTGAAGCTTTCTTT. It specifies CASSQGTTEAFF.